The next 14 T cell receptor beta chains were all read from a single sample in a study of CD8 T cells in ankylosing spondylitis. TCRdb called the 5' RACE reads again in MiXCR, with one record for every CDR3 protein. The sample consists of 190,000 or so distinct CDR3 sequences, roughly 13% of them appearing once. The material sequenced was blood, either unsorted or a sorted T cell fraction (not recorded which). The receptors shown here come from a male donor with ankylosing spondylitis or in good health (not recorded which).

This clonotype was counted ten times or more. The V call is TRBV7-8, the J call TRBJ1-2; no reliable D call. The CDR3 runs 18 residues. Germline CDR1 reads SGHVS; CDR2 reads FQNEAQ. Trimming took 1 base from V and 0 from J, leaving 18 bases between them. The CDR3 here is CASSLGWRLLSTNYGYTF. CDR3 DNA: TGTGCCAGCAGCTTAGGATGGCGTCTCCTATCTACTAACTATGGCTACACCTTC.

This clonotype occurred many times. The V gene is TRBV5-1, the J gene TRBJ2-7, with 7 bases matching TRBD1. With 2 bases clipped from V and 6 bases from J, the junction kept 11 bases outside the gene matches. The germline V gene has CDR1 SGHRS and CDR2 YFSETQ. The CDR3 loop spans 15 amino acids. Here the CDR3 reads CASSFLQGREVEQYF. CDR3 DNA sequence: TGCGCCAGCAGCTTTCTACAGGGGAGAGAGGTCGAGCAGTACTTC.

This clonotype was seen many times. The V gene is TRBV6-5, the J gene TRBJ2-1; D is possibly TRBD1 or TRBD2 (5 bases each). V was clipped by 1 base and J by 7 bases, with 14 bases between them. The CDR3 consists of 15 residues. Germline CDR1 is MNHEY and CDR2 is SVGAGI. CDR3 DNA sequence: TGTGCCAGCAGTTACTTTCCACTTGAGGGGAATGAGCAGTTCTTC. This codes for CASSYFPLEGNEQFF.

J is TRBJ1-1 and V is TRBV5-5; D gene ambiguous. The germline V gene has CDR1 SGHKS and CDR2 YYEKEE (reference sequence). Trimming pared 7 bases from V and 4 bases from J, leaving 14 bases between. The CDR3 is made up of 13 amino acids. CDR3 region: CASDFPGPTEAFF. CDR3 bases: TGTGCCAGCGACTTCCCCGGTCCCACTGAAGCTTTCTTT.

This clonotype turned up a few times. The rearrangement uses TRBV7-8 and TRBJ2-7; 10 bases fit TRBD1. The CDR3 covers 15 residues. The V gene's germline CDR1 is SGHVS and CDR2 FQNEAQ. V was pared by 1 base and J by 7 bases, with 7 bases of the junction left unmatched. The CDR3 nucleotides are TGTGCCAGCAGCTTAGGGGGGACAGGGGTGGGAGAGCAGTACTTC. Protein: CASSLGGTGVGEQYF.

This clonotype was observed many times. The chain couples TRBV6-1 to TRBJ2-3, with 9 bases aligning to TRBD1. V lost 1 base and J lost 4; bases outside the gene matches: 3. Germline loops: CDR1 MNHNS, CDR2 SASEGT. This CDR3 comprises 15 residues. The CDR3 loop reads CASSEETGGADTQYF. The CDR3 DNA follows: TGTGCCAGCAGTGAAGAGACAGGGGGAGCAGATACGCAGTATTTT.

The chain carries TRBV27 and TRBJ2-1, with unresolved D. V shed 6 bases and J shed 1 base, with 13 bases lying between them. Per germline, CDR1 MNHEY and CDR2 SMNVEV (reference sequence). The CDR3 is 15 amino acids. The CDR3 DNA is TGTGCCAGCAGCACAGCTCCCAATTCCTACAATGAGCAGTTCTTC. Translated, it gives CASSTAPNSYNEQFF.

The chain recombines TRBV5-6 with TRBJ2-7; unclear D gene. There are 14 residues in the CDR3. Germline V lookup: CDR1 SGHDT, CDR2 YYEEEE. Trimming took off 1 base at V and 3 bases at J, with 11 bases between the two ends. DNA of the CDR3: TGTGCCAGCAGCTTGTACCGGCTTCACTACGAGCAGTACTTC. Amino acid sequence: CASSLYRLHYEQYF.

The V call is TRBV14, the J call TRBJ1-1, with a tentative D call TRBD1 (5 bases). Trimming left V 0 bases short and J 10 bases short, with 15 bases between. Germline CDR1 is SGHDN and CDR2 is FVKESK. The length of the CDR3 is 14 residues. The CDR3 here is CASSQDVGPSAAFF. The CDR3 region has the DNA TGTGCCAGCAGCCAAGATGTGGGACCGTCAGCAGCTTTCTTT.

As concerns this clonotype: This may come from a read error, since a much larger clone is one base off. The J gene is TRBJ2-5, the V gene TRBV3-1; 10 bases agree with TRBD2. CDR3 length: 16 residues. Germline V gene sequence: CDR1 LGHDT, CDR2 YNNKEL (reference sequence). The DNA for the CDR3 is TGTGCCTGCAGCCAATTGGTAGCGGGAGGTCAGGAGACCCAGTACTTC. This gives the protein CACSQLVAGGQETQYF.

This clonotype was detected a few times. The rearrangement joins TRBV2 to TRBJ2-2, with D perhaps matching TRBD2 (7 bases). Germline V gives CDR1 SNHLY, CDR2 FYNNEI. The CDR3 extends over 15 amino acids. The V and J ends lost 5 bases and 6 bases respectively, with 16 bases between them. The CDR3 region is CASSKIGGPPGELFF. The CDR3 DNA reads TGTGCCAGCAGTAAGATCGGGGGGCCCCCCGGGGAGCTGTTTTTT.

This clonotype was detected a few times. The gene calls are TRBV27 and TRBJ2-6, with no clear D. Trimming took 3 bases from V and 4 from J, leaving 13 bases between them. The CDR3 runs 16 residues. The V gene's germline CDR1 is MNHEY and CDR2 SMNVEV (reference sequence). CDR3: CASSLLWAGGANVLTF. The CDR3 DNA sequence: TGTGCCAGCAGTTTGCTTTGGGCCGGGGGGGCCAACGTCCTGACTTTC.

This clonotype has just one count. This chain uses TRBV11-2 with TRBJ2-3; D tentatively reads TRBD1 or TRBD2 (6 bases each). The germline gives CDR1 SGHAT, CDR2 FQNNGV. This CDR3 is built from 16 residues. Trimming removed 0 bases from V and 5 bases from J, with 15 bases in between. The CDR3 region has the DNA TGTGCCAGCAGCTTAGAAGTCTGGGGGGCCGGAGATACGCAGTATTTT. It codes for CASSLEVWGAGDTQYF. Supplemented by reference TRBV11-2 and TRBJ2-3, the full variable domain reads EAGVAQSPRYKIIEKRQSVAFWCNPISGHATLYWYQQILGQGPKLLIQFQNNGVVDDSQLPKDRFSAERLKGVDSTLKIQPAKLEDSAVYLCASSLEVWGAGDTQYFGPGTRLTVL.

This clonotype has more than one count but fewer than ten. The V gene is TRBV4-1, the J gene TRBJ2-5, with 16 bases matching TRBD2. The CDR3 consists of 19 residues. Germline loops: CDR1 MGHRA, CDR2 YSYEKL. J gave up 5 bases and V 2 bases, and 11 bases lay outside the gene matches. The CDR3 region is CASSQFPGTSGRGEETQYF. Here the CDR3 DNA reads TGCGCCAGCAGCCAATTCCCCGGGACTAGCGGGAGGGGAGAGGAGACCCAGTACTTC.